This TCR beta chain was sequenced for a study of blood T cell repertoires in COVID-19. Germline CDR1 and CDR2: SEHNR and FQNEAQ (reference sequence). This CDR3 contains 14 residues. The V gene lost 2 bases and the J gene lost 1 base, with 6 bases spanning the gap. Sequencing used immunoSEQ multiplex PCR; TCRdb keeps in-frame clones, though not all of them. Found here are under 300,000 clones, about nine tenths of them singletons; the top ten hold roughly 2.3%. The receptor was derived from a man aged 25-45 years who had recovered from COVID-19. The sample taken for sequencing was peripheral blood. V and J are TRBV7-9 and TRBJ1-5; D ambiguous. CDR3 nucleotides: TGTGCCAGCAGCTTACAGGCGAGCAATCAGCCCCAGCATTTT. Translation gives CASSLQASNQPQHF. Drawing the rest from reference TRBV7-9 and TRBJ1-5, the complete variable domain is DTGVSQNPRHKITKRGQNVTFRCDPISEHNRLYWYRQTLGQGPEFLTYFQNEAQLEKSRLLSDRFSAERPKGSFSTLEIQRTEQGDSAMYLCASSLQASNQPQHFGDGTRLSIL.